This entry is about one TCR beta chain. Researchers ran the PCR with 60 Vbeta and 13 Jbeta primers. Generated by immunoSEQ multiplex PCR, the TCRdb table keeps only in-frame clones and is missing some. The repertoire consists of a few hundred thousand clones, with 92% occurring once and the leading ten covering around 1.7%. The CDR3 is 15 residues long. Trimming left V 1 base short and J 1 base short, with 8 bases between. Germline CDR1 is PRHDT and CDR2 is FYEKMQ (reference sequence). The data belong to a study of cytomegalovirus exposure and HLA in healthy donors. The origin of this receptor is a girl between 2 and 10 years old in good health and CMV-seronegative. The V gene is TRBV13, the J gene TRBJ2-1; D gene uncertain. The sequenced material came from PBMCs. The CDR3 DNA is TGTGCCAGCAGCTTAGTTGCGCCATCCTACAATGAGCAGTTCTTC. Residues: CASSLVAPSYNEQFF. The full variable domain, in which reference TRBV13 and TRBJ2-1 provide the parts outside the CDR3, is AAGVIQSPRHLIKEKRETATLKCYPIPRHDTVYWYQQGPGQDPQFLISFYEKMQSDKGSIPDRFSAQQFSDYHSELNMSSLELGDSALYFCASSLVAPSYNEQFFGPGTRLTVL.